This T cell receptor (beta chain) was recovered during a study of T cells in Graves' hyperthyroidism and ophthalmopathy. Researchers amplified the TCR beta CDR3 regions from RNA transcripts. With the HTBI primer set, the TCR CDR3 went through a first round of RT-PCR. One entry per CDR3 protein results from TCRdb running MiXCR on the multiplex PCR reads. The sample shows roughly 380,000 distinct CDR3 sequences, around 13% of them seen only once. Graves' hyperthyroidism was deemed stable absent ophthalmopathy progression within 18 months. The diagnostic basis comprised clinical symptoms, serum thyroxine and TRAb, thyroid ultrasound and orbital computed tomography. Findings of the study overall: Blood also contained most expanded thyroid clonotypes above 0.001.

As regards this clonotype: What it recognizes is unknown.

This clonotype originated in a woman in her fifties or sixties with Graves' hyperthyroidism. Source material: blood.

DNA for the CDR3: TGTGCCAGTAGGCAAATGGGGACATACGCCGAAGGGGCCAACGTCCTGACTTTC. It encodes CASRQMGTYAEGANVLTF. This chain links TRBV19 with TRBJ2-6; D possibly corresponds to TRBD1 (6 bases). There are 18 residues in the CDR3. CDR1 LNHDA and CDR2 SQIVND come from the germline V gene (reference sequence). The V end lost 6 bases, the J end lost 4 bases, and 22 bases lay between the germline ends.